The 15 T cell receptor beta chains given below trace back to one sample, sequenced in a study of Ad26.COV2.S vaccination and SARS-CoV-2 variants. Produced via immunoSEQ multiplex PCR; TCRdb's table is partial and in-frame only. Of roughly 270,000 clones in the sample, more than 75% were seen once. Treatment indicated: approximately 18 received Ad26.COV2.S at low or high dose, single or two shots; several received placebo; per-sample allocation not given. It was on day 63 after the first vaccine or placebo injection that samples were taken. The material was peripheral blood, obtained in a trial of Ad26.COV2.S vaccine versus placebo. These receptors originate from a person aged 18-60 years who received the Ad26.COV2.S COVID-19 vaccine or a placebo.

The CDR3 region is CASSLRPELAGGTDTQYF. The CDR3 region has the DNA TGTGCCAGCAGCTTACGCCCTGAACTAGCGGGGGGCACAGATACGCAGTATTTT. V is TRBV7-9 and J is TRBJ2-3; 11 bases are shared with TRBD2. CDR1 and CDR2 (germline): SEHNR, FQNEAQ (reference sequence). The V gene end was trimmed by 2 bases and the J gene end by 1 base; junction bases not matched to a gene: 8. The CDR3 is 18 residues long.

The rearrangement joins TRBV7-9 to TRBJ2-2; TRBD2 agrees at 12 bases. The germline V gene has CDR1 SEHNR and CDR2 FQNEAQ (reference sequence). Trimming took 6 bases from V and 0 from J; bases not matched to a gene: 11. The CDR3 has 19 residues. The CDR3 region is CASRATSGGLQSNTGELFF. The CDR3 DNA follows: TGTGCCAGCAGGGCTACTAGCGGGGGGCTACAATCGAACACCGGGGAGCTGTTTTTT.

The V and J genes are TRBV6-5 and TRBJ1-1; D is perhaps TRBD1 (5 bases). CDR3 length equals 14 residues. Deletions cut 4 bases from V and 1 base from J, with 10 bases between. Per germline, CDR1 MNHEY and CDR2 SVGAGI. The CDR3 region is CASSWDSRNTEAFF. CDR3 in DNA: TGTGCCAGCAGTTGGGACTCCCGGAACACTGAAGCTTTCTTT.

This sequence joins TRBV6-1 and TRBJ2-7, with a possible D match to TRBD1 (6 bases). Trimming shortened V by 1 base and J by 3 bases, and 16 bases separated the two germline ends. CDR3 length: 16 amino acids. In germline, CDR1 is MNHNS, CDR2 SASEGT. The CDR3 DNA is TGTGCCAGCAGTGAAGAGGAAGGGGGAATCGTCTACGAGCAGTACTTC. This encodes CASSEEEGGIVYEQYF.

This chain joins TRBV6-5 and TRBJ1-4; tentative D call: TRBD1 (6 bases). Germline V gene data show CDR1 as MNHEY and CDR2 as SVGAGI. V was pared by 5 bases and J by 8 bases, with 15 bases between. The CDR3 extends over 14 amino acids. The CDR3 bases are TGTGCCAGCAGTCCGCAGGGGTTTATGGAAAAACTGTTTTTT. This encodes CASSPQGFMEKLFF.

CDR3 nucleotides: TGCGCCAGCAGATCCGGGACAGAGGCGGGGGATACGCAGTATTTT. Residues: CASRSGTEAGDTQYF. The rearrangement uses TRBV5-1 and TRBJ2-3; possible D gene TRBD1, 7 bases. Germline lookup yields CDR1 SGHRS and CDR2 YFSETQ. V shed 5 bases and J shed 6 bases, with 19 bases lying between them. The CDR3 is made up of 15 amino acids.

The chain couples TRBV4-1 to TRBJ2-2; 11 nucleotides line up with TRBD2. V lost 2 bases, J lost 4 bases, and 3 bases stayed unmatched. The CDR3 runs 16 residues. Germline V lookup: CDR1 MGHRA, CDR2 YSYEKL. This CDR3 is CASSQRLAGSTGELFF. The CDR3 nucleotides are TGCGCCAGCAGCCAACGACTAGCGGGATCCACCGGGGAGCTGTTTTTT.

This clone was seen only once. The rearrangement joins TRBV6-5 to TRBJ2-5; a weak D match, TRBD2 (6 bases). V dropped 9 bases and J dropped 5 bases, with 16 bases sitting between them. CDR1 and CDR2 (germline): MNHEY, SVGAGI. CDR3 size: 13 residues. CDR3 sequence reads: CASVLSGGETQYF. Written as DNA, the CDR3 is TGTGCCAGTGTTTTATCTGGGGGGGAGACCCAGTACTTC.

The genes are TRBV11-2 and TRBJ1-1; 7 bases fit TRBD1. The CDR3 covers 15 residues. J gave up 3 bases and V 4 bases, and 8 bases lay outside the gene matches. CDR1 is SGHAT, CDR2 FQNNGV, per germline. Here the CDR3 reads CASSSRDSAYTEAFF. Written as DNA, the CDR3 is TGTGCCAGCAGCTCACGGGACAGTGCCTACACTGAAGCTTTCTTT.

J is TRBJ2-3 and V is TRBV5-1, with TRBD2 identical over 11 bases. The junction had 1 base not matched to a gene; V was cut back by 1 base and J by 6 bases. Germline CDR1 and CDR2: SGHRS and YFSETQ. CDR3 length: 14 residues. The CDR3 DNA follows: TGCGCCAGCAGCTTGTTAGCGGGAGGGGATACGCAGTATTTT. Translated, it gives CASSLLAGGDTQYF.

The chain carries TRBV3-1 (or the pseudogene TRBV3-2) and TRBJ2-2; D unresolved. Trimming took off 3 bases at V and 3 bases at J, with 5 bases between the two ends. The V gene's germline CDR1 is LGHDT and CDR2 YNNKEL (reference sequence). The CDR3 runs 13 residues. CDR3 DNA: TGTGCCAGCAGCCACAGTTACACCGGGGAGCTGTTTTTT. Its protein is CASSHSYTGELFF.

CDR3 nucleotide sequence: TGTGCCAGCAGCTTAGACTGGGACAGTGAAGCTTTCTTT. It encodes CASSLDWDSEAFF. The chain employs TRBV7-2 and TRBJ1-1; 7 nucleotides match TRBD1. This CDR3 contains 13 residues. Germline V gene lookup returns CDR1 SGHTA and CDR2 FQGNSA. V lost 1 base, J lost 7 bases, and 3 bases stayed unmatched.

The genes are TRBV28 and TRBJ2-3; D not certain. The ends were cut back, 8 bases at V and 2 bases at J, with 17 bases in the middle. This CDR3 is built from 15 residues. Germline V gene sequence: CDR1 MDHEN, CDR2 SYDVKM. CDR3 protein: CASLPLVGFTDTQYF. The CDR3 DNA follows: TGTGCCAGCCTCCCTCTCGTTGGGTTCACAGATACGCAGTATTTT.

This clone has more than one count but fewer than ten. The chain has TRBV28 and TRBJ1-6, with no clear D. Per germline, CDR1 MDHEN and CDR2 SYDVKM. The CDR3 length is 14 residues. Trimming took off 3 bases at V and 5 bases at J, with 8 bases between the two ends. DNA of the CDR3: TGTGCCAGCAGTTTGAGTTCTAATAATTCACCCCTCCACTTT. This encodes CASSLSSNNSPLHF. Full variable domain (remainder filled in from reference TRBV28 and TRBJ1-6): DVKVTQSSRYLVKRTGEKVFLECVQDMDHENMFWYRQDPGLGLRLIYFSYDVKMKEKGDIPEGYSVSREKKERFSLILESASTNQTSMYLCASSLSSNNSPLHFGNGTRLTVT.

The chain uses TRBV12-5 and TRBJ2-1; the match to TRBD1 covers 9 bases. The CDR3 extends over 15 amino acids. The junction had 5 bases not matched to a gene; V was cut back by 6 bases and J by 2 bases. Germline V gives CDR1 LGHNT, CDR2 FRNRAP. The CDR3 is CASGGQGAPYNEQFF. The DNA for the CDR3 is TGTGCTAGTGGGGGACAGGGAGCGCCCTACAATGAGCAGTTCTTC.